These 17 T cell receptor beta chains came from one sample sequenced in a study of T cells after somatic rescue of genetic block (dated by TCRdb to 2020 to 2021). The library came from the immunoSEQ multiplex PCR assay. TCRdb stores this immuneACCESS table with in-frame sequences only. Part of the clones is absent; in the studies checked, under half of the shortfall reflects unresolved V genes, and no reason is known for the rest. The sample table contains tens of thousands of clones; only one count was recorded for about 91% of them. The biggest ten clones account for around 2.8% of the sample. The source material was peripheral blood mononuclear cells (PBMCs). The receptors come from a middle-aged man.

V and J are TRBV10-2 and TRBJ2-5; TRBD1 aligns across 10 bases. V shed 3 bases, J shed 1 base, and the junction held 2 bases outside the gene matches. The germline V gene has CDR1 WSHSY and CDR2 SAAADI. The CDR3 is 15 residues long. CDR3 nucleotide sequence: TGCGCCAGCAGTGATGACAGGGGGCGCCAAGAGACCCAGTACTTC. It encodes CASSDDRGRQETQYF.

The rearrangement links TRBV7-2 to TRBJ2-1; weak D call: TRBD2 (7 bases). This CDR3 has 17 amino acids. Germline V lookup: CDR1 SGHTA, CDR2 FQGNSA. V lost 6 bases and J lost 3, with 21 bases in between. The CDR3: CASRWDDGQRDYNEQFF. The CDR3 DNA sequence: TGTGCCAGCAGGTGGGATGATGGACAGCGGGACTACAATGAGCAGTTCTTC.

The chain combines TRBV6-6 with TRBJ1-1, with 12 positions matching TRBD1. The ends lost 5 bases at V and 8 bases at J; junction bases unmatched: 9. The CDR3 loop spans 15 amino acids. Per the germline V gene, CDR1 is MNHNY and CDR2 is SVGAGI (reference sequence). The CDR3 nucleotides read TGTGCCAGCAGTAACCCGGGACAGGGGGCCGCCGAAGCTTTCTTT. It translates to CASSNPGQGAAEAFF.

CDR3 nucleotide sequence: TGCGCCAGCAGCGCTGGGACTGTAGAGACCCAGTACTTC. Translated, it gives CASSAGTVETQYF. This chain joins TRBV5-1 and TRBJ2-5, with D perhaps TRBD2 (6 bases). The germline gives CDR1 SGHRS, CDR2 YFSETQ. Trimming stripped 4 bases from V and 4 bases from J, with 11 bases between. The CDR3 length is 13 residues.

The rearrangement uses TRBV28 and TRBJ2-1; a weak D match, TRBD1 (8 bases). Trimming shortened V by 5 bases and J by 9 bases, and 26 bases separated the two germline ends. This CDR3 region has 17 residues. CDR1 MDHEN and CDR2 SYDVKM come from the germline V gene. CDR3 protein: CASSRPQGDYPFGEQFF. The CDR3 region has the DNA TGTGCCAGCAGTCGCCCACAGGGGGACTACCCATTCGGTGAGCAGTTCTTC.

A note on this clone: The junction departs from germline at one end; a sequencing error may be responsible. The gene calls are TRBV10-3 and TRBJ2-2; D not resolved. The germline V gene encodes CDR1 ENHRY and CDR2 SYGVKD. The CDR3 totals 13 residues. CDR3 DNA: TGTGCCACCAGTGAGAGGAACACCGGGGAGCTGTTTTTT. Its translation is CATSERNTGELFF.

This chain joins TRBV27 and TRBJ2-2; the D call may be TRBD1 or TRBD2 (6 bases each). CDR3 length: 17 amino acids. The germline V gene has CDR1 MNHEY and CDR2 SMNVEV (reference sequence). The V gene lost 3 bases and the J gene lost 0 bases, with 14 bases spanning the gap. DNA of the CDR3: TGTGCCAGCAGTTTTGCGGGACACAGGCCGAACACCGGGGAGCTGTTTTTT. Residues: CASSFAGHRPNTGELFF.

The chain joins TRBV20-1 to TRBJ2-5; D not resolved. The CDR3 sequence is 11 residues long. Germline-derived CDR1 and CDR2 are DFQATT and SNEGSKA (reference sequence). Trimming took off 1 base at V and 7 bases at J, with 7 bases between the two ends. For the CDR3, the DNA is TGCAGTGCTAGAGTTGCCGTGACCCAGTACTTC. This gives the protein CSARVAVTQYF.

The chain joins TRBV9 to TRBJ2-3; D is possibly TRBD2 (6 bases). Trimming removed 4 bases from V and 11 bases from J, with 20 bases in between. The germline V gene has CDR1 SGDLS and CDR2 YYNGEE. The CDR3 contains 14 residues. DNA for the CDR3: TGTGCCAGCAGCCCTCGGGGGAGCGAACTAGGGCAGTATTTT. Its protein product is CASSPRGSELGQYF.

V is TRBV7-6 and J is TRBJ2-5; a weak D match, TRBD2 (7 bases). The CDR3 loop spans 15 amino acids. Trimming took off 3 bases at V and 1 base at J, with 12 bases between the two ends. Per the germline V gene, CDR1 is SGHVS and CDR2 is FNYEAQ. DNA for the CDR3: TGTGCCAGCAGCTTTCAGGGAGGGGGCCAAGAGACCCAGTACTTC. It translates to CASSFQGGGQETQYF.

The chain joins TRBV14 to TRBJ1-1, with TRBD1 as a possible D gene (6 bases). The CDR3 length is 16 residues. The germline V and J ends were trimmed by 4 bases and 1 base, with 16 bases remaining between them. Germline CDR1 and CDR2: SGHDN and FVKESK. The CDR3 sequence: CASSRQQGSRNTEAFF. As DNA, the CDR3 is TGTGCCAGCAGCCGTCAACAGGGAAGCCGGAACACTGAAGCTTTCTTT.

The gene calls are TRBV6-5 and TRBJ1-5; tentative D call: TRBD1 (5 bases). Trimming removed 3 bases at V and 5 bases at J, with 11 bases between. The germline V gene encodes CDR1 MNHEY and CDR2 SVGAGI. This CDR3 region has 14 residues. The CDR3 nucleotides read TGTGCCAGCAGTTATGGCAGGGTTGATCAGCCCCAGCATTTT. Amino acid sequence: CASSYGRVDQPQHF.

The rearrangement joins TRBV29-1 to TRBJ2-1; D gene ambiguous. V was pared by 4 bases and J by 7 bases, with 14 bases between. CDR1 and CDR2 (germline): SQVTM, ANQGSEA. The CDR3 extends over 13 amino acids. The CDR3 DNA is TGCAGCGTTGGGGGAAATAGTAAGAATGAGCAGTTCTTC. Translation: CSVGGNSKNEQFF.

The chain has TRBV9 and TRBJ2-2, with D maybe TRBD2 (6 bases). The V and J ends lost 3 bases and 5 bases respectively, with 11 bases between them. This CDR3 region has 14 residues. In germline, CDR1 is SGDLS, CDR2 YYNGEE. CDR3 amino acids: CASSEPRETGELFF. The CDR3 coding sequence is TGTGCCAGCAGCGAACCCCGGGAGACCGGGGAGCTGTTTTTT.

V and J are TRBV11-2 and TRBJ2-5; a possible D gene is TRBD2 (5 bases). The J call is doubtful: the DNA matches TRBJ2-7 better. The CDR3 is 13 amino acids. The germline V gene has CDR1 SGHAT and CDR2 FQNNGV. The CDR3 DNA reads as TGTGCCAGCAGCTTAGGAGGGTCCTACGAGCAGTACTTC. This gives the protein CASSLGGSYEQYF.

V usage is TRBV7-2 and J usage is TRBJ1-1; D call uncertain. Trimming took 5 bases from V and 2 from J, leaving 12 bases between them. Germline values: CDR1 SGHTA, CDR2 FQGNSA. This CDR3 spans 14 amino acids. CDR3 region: CASSPGRGNTEAFF. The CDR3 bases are TGTGCCAGCAGCCCTGGACGGGGAAACACTGAAGCTTTCTTT.

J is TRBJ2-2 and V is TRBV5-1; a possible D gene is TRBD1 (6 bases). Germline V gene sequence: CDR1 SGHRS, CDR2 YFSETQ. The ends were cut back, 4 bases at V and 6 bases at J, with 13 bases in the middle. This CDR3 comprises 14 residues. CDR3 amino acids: CASSPGQPAGELFF. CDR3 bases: TGCGCCAGCAGCCCTGGACAGCCTGCCGGGGAGCTGTTTTTT.